This TCR beta chain was identified in a study of T-cell memory formation after mild COVID-19 (dated by TCRdb to about 2021). Looking at the study overall: Most TCR sequence clusters were specific to one of the two donors. Longitudinal TCRalpha and TCRbeta repertoire sequencing tracked T-cell clones expanding and contracting after mild COVID-19 in two donors. The cohort comprised two young, previously healthy adult volunteers, one female and one male. What the authors observed across the whole study: Some responding clones were detected in pre-infection memory, suggesting pre-existing cross-reactive memory T cells joined the SARS-CoV-2 response. Whether the second-wave clones peaking on day 37 were SARS-CoV-2 specific was not confirmed. Only two mild cases were covered by the study, and larger cohorts that include severe cases with pre-infection samples were considered necessary. Clones contracting from day 15 to 85 had balanced CD4/CD8 phenotypes, while a second wave expanding from day 15 to 37 was biased towards CD4+. Contracting CD4+ clones were found mainly in CM and EM memory subsets, while CD8+ clones were enriched in EMRA.

This clonotype was detected many times. No cognate antigen has been identified for it. No quality values exist for individual bases; no much larger clone is one base distant. Ficoll-Paque density gradient centrifugation was the method used to isolate PBMCs. Sequencer: Illumina NovaSeq 6000. TCRalpha and TCRbeta cDNA libraries were built by 5'RACE with constant-segment primers, adding sample barcodes and unique molecular identifiers. Trizol reagent was used to extract RNA from every sample. The libraries were amplified in two PCR steps, and the second step added a second sample barcode and Illumina TruSeq adapters. Libraries were sequenced on an Illumina NovaSeq with 2 x 150 bp paired-end reads. On the study's bioinformatics: With migec v1.2.7, reads were demultiplexed and then collapsed into UMI-guided consensus sequences. With mixcr v2.1.11, UMI consensuses were aligned to TRA and TRB V and J templates and assembled into clonotypes. A clonotype was counted as expanded or contracted only if both edgeR and NoisET called the change significant, with noise models trained on biological replicates. edgeR calls used a false discovery rate-adjusted p below 0.01 and a log2 fold-change threshold of 1. As an exploratory analysis of dynamics, max-normalized trajectories of the 1000 most abundant clonotypes were examined by PCA with hierarchical clustering. Each responding clone was given a CD4 or CD8 phenotype based on the CD4+ and CD8+ repertoires, which had been sequenced separately. Using fastp trimming at Q25 and MiXCR clonotype assembly, TCRdb reanalyzed the public sequencing data and kept in-frame beta chains. For every CDR3 protein sequence, its rows merge into one entry that carries the most common genes and DNA. TCRdb's processing, not the authors' own work, is the source of the V and J calls. This sample holds 300,000 or so distinct CDR3 sequences; 15% to 20% were observed only once. 22% of the sample goes to the ten largest clones.

The clonotype was recovered from a man between 18 and 35 years old who had mild COVID-19 (a few samples of this study predate the infection). The sample titles of this study are shuffled in the database, so cell type and time point are left out; the donor was told from shared clones. Sequencing input: PBMCs or a T cell subset sorted from them (not recorded which).

CDR3 reads: CASTDPAAGYTSGNQPQHF. The nucleotide sequence is given as TGTGCCAGCACCGATCCCGCTGCAGGGTACACATCAGGCAATCAGCCCCAGCATTTT. The chain was built from TRBV12-3 or TRBV12-4 and TRBJ1-5; the D gene is possibly TRBD1, with 5 bases matching. V and J are truncated by 7 bases and 2 bases respectively, leaving an intervening sequence of 27 bases. The CDR3 goes from the cysteine to the phenylalanine over 19 residues. Of all the DNA, just the CDR3 is kept, 57 bases in frame from base 1.